Listed here are 10 T cell receptor beta chains from one sample, sequenced in a study of T-cell reconstitution after alpha-beta-depleted transplantation in children. Preparation of the TCRbeta library involved a method that used unique molecular identifiers. One entry per CDR3 protein results from TCRdb running MiXCR on the PCR reads. The table records some 520,000 distinct CDR3 sequences, approximately 30% of them present only once. Sequenced material: PBMCs from the stem cell graft donor, taken from the stem cell graft. These TCRs come from a human donor who donated a stem cell graft to a child with aplastic anemia.

This clonotype was observed a few times. The V and J genes are TRBV5-1 and TRBJ2-4; D is undetermined. The CDR3 extends over 16 amino acids. Germline values: CDR1 SGHRS, CDR2 YFSETQ. Trimming took off 0 bases at V and 0 bases at J, with 10 bases between the two ends. This CDR3 is CASSLDSMLAKNIQYF. The DNA for the CDR3 is TGCGCCAGCAGCTTGGACTCCATGCTAGCCAAAAACATTCAGTACTTC.

This clonotype was found a few times. V usage is TRBV20-1 and J usage is TRBJ2-3; 15 nucleotides align to TRBD2. CDR3 size: 16 residues. Trimming took 2 bases from V and 3 from J; bases not matched to a gene: 3. Germline V gene sequence: CDR1 DFQATT, CDR2 SNEGSKA (reference sequence). CDR3 amino acids: CSARPGLAGGTDTQYF. The CDR3 region has the DNA TGCAGTGCTAGACCGGGACTAGCGGGAGGAACAGATACGCAGTATTTT.

This rearrangement joins TRBV20-1 to TRBJ2-1; tentative D call: TRBD2 (5 bases). The length of the CDR3 is 10 residues. V gave up 5 bases and J gave up 10 bases, with 9 bases separating them. CDR1 is DFQATT and CDR2 is SNEGSKA in the germline V gene (reference sequence). Here the CDR3 reads CSAPRGEQFF. The DNA of the CDR3 is TGCAGTGCTCCGCGAGGGGAGCAGTTCTTC.

This clonotype appeared a few times. The J gene is TRBJ2-7, the V gene TRBV20-1; 7 bases align to TRBD2. V dropped 0 bases and J dropped 5; count of bases not matched to a gene: 4. The CDR3 spans 13 residues. Germline CDR1 DFQATT, CDR2 SNEGSKA (reference sequence). The CDR3 DNA sequence: TGCAGTGCTAGAGATTGGGGAGGGAACGAGCAGTACTTC. Its protein is CSARDWGGNEQYF.

This chain links TRBV7-2 with TRBJ1-3, with a weak D call TRBD1 (6 bases). The CDR3 is 14 residues long. V was trimmed by 6 bases and J by 7 bases, leaving 16 bases between them. The germline V gene has CDR1 SGHTA and CDR2 FQGNSA. Written as DNA, the CDR3 is TGTGCCAGCAGGTCAGGGGAAGTGGTGAACACCATATATTTT. As protein: CASRSGEVVNTIYF.

This clonotype appeared a few times. CDR3 sequence reads: CAIRKTGDGSYNSPLHF. The CDR3 nucleotides are TGTGCCATCAGGAAGACAGGGGATGGCTCCTATAATTCACCCCTCCACTTT. The chain has TRBV10-3 and TRBJ1-6; TRBD1 agrees at 8 bases. Germline loops: CDR1 ENHRY, CDR2 SYGVKD. The V gene end was trimmed by 6 bases and the J gene end by 0 bases; junction bases not matched to a gene: 7. This CDR3 is built from 17 residues.

Only a few counts were recorded for this clonotype. The V gene is TRBV6-2 or TRBV6-3, the J gene TRBJ1-5; 12 nucleotides line up with TRBD1. Germline CDR1 is MNHEY and CDR2 is SVGEGT. V shed 6 bases, J shed 7 bases, and the junction held 4 bases outside the gene matches. The CDR3 spans 14 residues. The CDR3 region has the DNA TGTGCCAGCAGGGGGACAGGGGGCCAGCAGCCCCAGCATTTT. This sequence encodes CASRGTGGQQPQHF.

In this sample, this clonotype turned up once. This chain uses TRBV25-1 with TRBJ2-3; D possibly corresponds to TRBD2 (5 bases). Trimming shortened V by 4 bases and J by 4 bases, and 12 bases separated the two germline ends. Looked up from germline, CDR1 is MGHDK and CDR2 is SYGVNS. This CDR3 has 14 amino acids. DNA for the CDR3: TGTGCCAGCAGTGTCAGCGGATGGCCAGATACGCAGTATTTT. Amino acids: CASSVSGWPDTQYF.

This clonotype has a count of ten or more. The chain joins TRBV6-2 or TRBV6-3 to TRBJ1-5; D may be TRBD1 (6 bases). The germline gives CDR1 MNHEY, CDR2 SVGEGT. V gave up 2 bases and J gave up 6 bases, with 14 bases separating them. This CDR3 has 15 amino acids. The CDR3 region is CASSYEQRGLQPQHF. CDR3 sequence (DNA): TGTGCCAGCAGTTACGAACAGCGGGGGCTTCAGCCCCAGCATTTT.

This clonotype has a count of ten or more. This rearrangement joins TRBV20-1 to TRBJ2-7, with TRBD2 matching over 9 bases. J lost 2 bases, V lost 5 bases, and 7 bases had no gene match. CDR3 size: 14 residues. Per the germline V gene, CDR1 is DFQATT and CDR2 is SNEGSKA (reference sequence). The CDR3 DNA reads as TGCAGTGCTGCCTCTAGCGGGGCTCCCTACGAGCAGTACTTC. Its protein product is CSAASSGAPYEQYF.